This TCR beta chain was documented in a study of PD-L1 blockade in urothelial cancer. Study-level information: Men with urothelial cancer arising in the bladder made up most of the 29 patients. In terms of prior chemotherapy, patients had received 0 to 3 regimens.

Specified time point: pretreatment peripheral blood. The study enrolled patients with locally advanced or metastatic urothelial carcinoma. Per the germline V gene, CDR1 is SGDLS and CDR2 is YYNGEE. CDR3 length equals 15 residues. V lost 3 bases, J lost 3 bases, and 5 bases stayed unmatched. Sequencing was performed with immunoSEQ multiplex PCR; in TCRdb, only in-frame clones are kept and a portion is missing. The sample carries 130,000 or so clones, approximately 88% recorded once. Source: PBMCs, taken around atezolizumab (anti-PD-L1) treatment. The gene calls are TRBV9 and TRBJ2-1; 8 bases map to TRBD2. This clonotype was obtained from a man aged 50 to 60 with urothelial cancer. The CDR3 bases are TGTGCCAGCAGCGAGCCGGGGGGGAACTACAATGAGCAGTTCTTC. This codes for CASSEPGGNYNEQFF.